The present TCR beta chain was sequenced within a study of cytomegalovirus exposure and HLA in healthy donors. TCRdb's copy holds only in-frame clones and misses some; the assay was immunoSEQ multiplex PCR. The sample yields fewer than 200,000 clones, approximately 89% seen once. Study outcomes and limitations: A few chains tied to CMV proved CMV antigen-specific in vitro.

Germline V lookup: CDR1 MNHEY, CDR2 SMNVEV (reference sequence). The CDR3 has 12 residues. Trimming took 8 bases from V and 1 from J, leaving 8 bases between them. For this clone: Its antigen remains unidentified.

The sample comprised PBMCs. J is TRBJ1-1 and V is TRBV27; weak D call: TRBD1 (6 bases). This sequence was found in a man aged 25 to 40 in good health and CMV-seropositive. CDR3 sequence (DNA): TGTGCCAGCCGCAGGGGGAACACTGAAGCTTTCTTT. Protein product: CASRRGNTEAFF.